A selection of T cell receptor beta chains follows, all from one sample in a study of T-cell memory formation after mild COVID-19. MiXCR, applied by TCRdb to the 5' RACE reads, yields one record per CDR3 protein. The table lists tens of thousands of distinct CDR3 sequences, around 6.3% of them singletons. Specimen: PBMCs or a T cell subset sorted from them (not recorded which). Receptors were obtained from an adult who had mild COVID-19 (a few samples of this study predate the infection). Cell type and time point are not known. The CDR3 runs from the conserved cysteine through the conserved F or W. A D gene is named only where the DNA matches it firmly. Only part of the rows carry a size: once, few, many, or a class if the clone is expanded.

v_gene: TRBV27; d_gene: TRBD2; j_gene: TRBJ2-7; abundance: many; CDR3aa: CASSLVSSGRAPYEQYF; CDR3nt: TGTGCCAGCAGTTTAGTCTCTAGCGGGAGGGCCCCGTACGAGCAGTACTTC
v_gene: TRBV5-8; d_gene: TRBD1; j_gene: TRBJ1-4; abundance: .; CDR3aa: CASSIGQATNEKLFF; CDR3nt: TGTGCCAGCAGCATAGGACAGGCAACTAATGAAAAACTGTTTTTT
v_gene: TRBV12-3/TRBV12-4; d_gene: .; j_gene: TRBJ1-1; abundance: few; CDR3aa: CASSFFRGLSNTEAFF; CDR3nt: TGTGCCAGCAGTTTCTTCCGGGGGCTGTCGAACACTGAAGCTTTCTTT
v_gene: TRBV7-2; d_gene: TRBD2; j_gene: TRBJ2-7; abundance: many; CDR3aa: CASSLASGGPYEQYF; CDR3nt: TGTGCCAGCAGCTTAGCCAGCGGGGGGCCCTACGAGCAGTACTTC
v_gene: TRBV12-3/TRBV12-4; d_gene: .; j_gene: TRBJ1-5; abundance: few; CDR3aa: CASSFGGADQPQHF; CDR3nt: TGTGCCAGCAGTTTTGGGGGGGCGGATCAGCCCCAGCATTTT
v_gene: TRBV10-3; d_gene: .; j_gene: TRBJ1-5; abundance: .; CDR3aa: CATRGRGDQPQHF; CDR3nt: TGTGCCACCCGGGGGAGGGGGGATCAGCCCCAGCATTTT
v_gene: TRBV7-2; d_gene: TRBD2; j_gene: TRBJ2-3; abundance: many; CDR3aa: CASSPQTGTSGRGYTQYF; CDR3nt: TGTGCCAGCAGCCCCCAAACAGGGACTAGCGGGAGGGGGTATACGCAGTATTTT
v_gene: TRBV7-9; d_gene: TRBD2; j_gene: TRBJ2-1; abundance: few; CDR3aa: CASSLGTSGRNEQFF; CDR3nt: TGTGCCAGCAGCCTTGGGACTAGCGGGAGAAATGAGCAGTTCTTC
v_gene: TRBV30; d_gene: .; j_gene: TRBJ2-2; abundance: .; CDR3aa: CAWRRSYNTGELFF; CDR3nt: TGTGCCTGGAGAAGGAGTTATAACACCGGGGAGCTGTTTTTT
v_gene: TRBV3-1; d_gene: TRBD2; j_gene: TRBJ2-1; abundance: many; CDR3aa: CASSQDGKAGDNEQFF; CDR3nt: TGTGCCAGCAGCCAAGATGGAAAAGCGGGAGACAATGAGCAGTTCTTC
v_gene: TRBV7-2; d_gene: .; j_gene: TRBJ2-1; abundance: few; CDR3aa: CASSLQVGLVSYNEQFF; CDR3nt: TGTGCCAGCAGCTTACAGGTGGGCCTCGTCTCCTACAATGAGCAGTTCTTC
v_gene: TRBV7-2; d_gene: .; j_gene: TRBJ2-1; abundance: many; CDR3aa: CASSLRRTENNEQFF; CDR3nt: TGTGCCAGCAGCTTAAGACGGACCGAGAACAATGAGCAGTTCTTC
v_gene: TRBV7-2; d_gene: .; j_gene: TRBJ2-1; abundance: many; CDR3aa: CASSLGGDPSYNEQFF; CDR3nt: TGTGCCAGCAGCCTAGGGGGGGACCCCTCCTACAATGAGCAGTTCTTC
v_gene: TRBV4-3; d_gene: .; j_gene: TRBJ2-6; abundance: many; CDR3aa: CASSQDLPYVFSGANVLTF; CDR3nt: TGCGCCAGCAGCCAAGATTTGCCCTACGTATTTTCTGGGGCCAACGTCCTGACTTTC
v_gene: TRBV12-5; d_gene: .; j_gene: TRBJ2-3; abundance: .; CDR3aa: CASGLNPGMSTIDTQYF; CDR3nt: TGTGCTAGTGGTTTGAATCCAGGGATGAGTACAATCGATACGCAGTATTTT
v_gene: TRBV2; d_gene: TRBD1; j_gene: TRBJ1-6; abundance: .; CDR3aa: CASSPRDRTSPLHF; CDR3nt: TGTGCCAGCAGTCCCCGGGACAGAACTTCACCCCTCCACTTT
v_gene: TRBV20-1; d_gene: TRBD2; j_gene: TRBJ2-3; abundance: many; CDR3aa: CSAYPPGLAVNTQYF; CDR3nt: TGCAGTGCTTATCCCCCGGGACTAGCAGTTAATACGCAGTATTTT
v_gene: TRBV12-3/TRBV12-4; d_gene: TRBD2; j_gene: TRBJ2-1; abundance: many; CDR3aa: CASSASGGSYNEQFF; CDR3nt: TGTGCCAGCAGCGCCAGCGGGGGCTCCTACAATGAGCAGTTCTTC
v_gene: TRBV5-4; d_gene: .; j_gene: TRBJ1-2; abundance: many; CDR3aa: CASSYPETGDYGYTF; CDR3nt: TGTGCCAGCAGCTACCCGGAGACAGGAGACTATGGCTACACCTTC
v_gene: TRBV7-9; d_gene: .; j_gene: TRBJ1-1; abundance: many; CDR3aa: CASSAGGLMNTEAFF; CDR3nt: TGTGCCAGCAGCGCCGGCGGCCTCATGAACACTGAAGCTTTCTTT
v_gene: TRBV4-2; d_gene: .; j_gene: TRBJ2-1; abundance: .; CDR3aa: CASSQDDIEQFF; CDR3nt: TGTGCCAGCAGCCAAGACGACATTGAGCAGTTCTTC
v_gene: TRBV19; d_gene: .; j_gene: TRBJ2-2; abundance: many; CDR3aa: CASRGATGELFF; CDR3nt: TGTGCCAGTAGGGGGGCCACCGGGGAGCTGTTTTTT
v_gene: TRBV4-3; d_gene: TRBD1; j_gene: TRBJ1-2; abundance: few; CDR3aa: CASSQVGTGAPDGYTF; CDR3nt: TGCGCCAGCAGCCAAGTGGGGACAGGCGCCCCGGATGGCTACACCTTC
v_gene: TRBV20-1; d_gene: TRBD2; j_gene: TRBJ2-5; abundance: many; CDR3aa: CSAPPVGAGVGETQYF; CDR3nt: TGCAGTGCCCCCCCAGTTGGAGCGGGAGTTGGAGAGACCCAGTACTTC
v_gene: TRBV5-5; d_gene: TRBD1; j_gene: TRBJ1-1; abundance: many; CDR3aa: CASSLGGQGAEAFF; CDR3nt: TGTGCCAGCAGCTTGGGGGGACAGGGGGCTGAAGCTTTCTTT
v_gene: TRBV18; d_gene: .; j_gene: TRBJ2-3; abundance: many; CDR3aa: CASSPVTGQDTQYF; CDR3nt: TGTGCCAGCTCACCGGTCACGGGGCAAGATACGCAGTATTTT
v_gene: TRBV5-1; d_gene: .; j_gene: TRBJ1-1; abundance: many; CDR3aa: CASSQRGSEAFF; CDR3nt: TGCGCCAGCAGCCAAAGGGGCAGTGAAGCTTTCTTT
v_gene: TRBV2; d_gene: TRBD2; j_gene: TRBJ2-2; abundance: .; CDR3aa: CASIGLAGAGELFF; CDR3nt: TGTGCCAGCATTGGGCTAGCGGGAGCCGGGGAGCTGTTTTTT
v_gene: TRBV4-1; d_gene: .; j_gene: TRBJ1-2; abundance: many; CDR3aa: CASSHDSGIYGYTF; CDR3nt: TGCGCCAGCAGCCACGACTCCGGGATCTATGGCTACACCTTC
v_gene: TRBV5-6; d_gene: .; j_gene: TRBJ2-4; abundance: few; CDR3aa: CASSLQGLGKNIQYF; CDR3nt: TGTGCCAGCAGTCTACAGGGATTGGGCAAAAACATTCAGTACTTC
v_gene: TRBV6-6; d_gene: .; j_gene: TRBJ1-6; abundance: few; CDR3aa: CASSGPVGSLHF; CDR3nt: TGTGCCAGCTCGGGACCGGTGGGGTCCCTCCACTTT
v_gene: TRBV19; d_gene: TRBD1; j_gene: TRBJ1-1; abundance: many; CDR3aa: CASSNRGLGRTEAFF; CDR3nt: TGTGCCAGTAGTAACAGGGGGCTGGGTCGGACTGAAGCTTTCTTT
v_gene: TRBV6-2/TRBV6-3; d_gene: TRBD2; j_gene: TRBJ2-3; abundance: many; CDR3aa: CASSPLAGYTDTQYF; CDR3nt: TGTGCCAGCAGTCCGCTAGCGGGATACACAGATACGCAGTATTTT
v_gene: TRBV12-3/TRBV12-4; d_gene: .; j_gene: TRBJ1-5; abundance: many; CDR3aa: CASTRGTPHQPQHF; CDR3nt: TGTGCCAGCACACGGGGGACACCCCATCAGCCCCAGCATTTT
v_gene: TRBV30; d_gene: .; j_gene: TRBJ1-5; abundance: .; CDR3aa: CAWSSGTSNQPQHF; CDR3nt: TGTGCCTGGAGTAGCGGAACGAGCAATCAGCCCCAGCATTTT
v_gene: TRBV27; d_gene: TRBD1; j_gene: TRBJ1-2; abundance: .; CDR3aa: CASSPTDRVRRGYTF; CDR3nt: TGTGCCAGCAGTCCTACGGACAGGGTTCGTCGCGGCTACACCTTC
v_gene: TRBV12-3/TRBV12-4; d_gene: .; j_gene: TRBJ1-1; abundance: medium-sized; CDR3aa: CASSFRPDTEAFF; CDR3nt: TGTGCCAGCAGTTTTCGACCAGACACTGAAGCTTTCTTT
v_gene: TRBV20-1; d_gene: .; j_gene: TRBJ2-7; abundance: many; CDR3aa: CSASRSGTYEQYF; CDR3nt: TGCAGTGCTAGTCGGTCCGGGACCTACGAGCAGTACTTC
v_gene: TRBV5-5; d_gene: .; j_gene: TRBJ2-1; abundance: many; CDR3aa: CASSGDSFHNEQFF; CDR3nt: TGTGCCAGCAGCGGCGACAGTTTCCACAATGAGCAGTTCTTC
v_gene: TRBV30; d_gene: .; j_gene: TRBJ1-2; abundance: .; CDR3aa: CAWSPRDFGYTF; CDR3nt: TGTGCCTGGAGCCCTAGGGACTTTGGCTACACCTTC
v_gene: TRBV19; d_gene: .; j_gene: TRBJ2-1; abundance: .; CDR3aa: CASRPSGLAGNEQFF; CDR3nt: TGTGCCAGTAGGCCCTCCGGGCTAGCAGGCAATGAGCAGTTCTTC
v_gene: TRBV20-1; d_gene: .; j_gene: TRBJ2-5; abundance: many; CDR3aa: CSARDPRGDQTQYF; CDR3nt: TGCAGTGCTAGAGATCCGAGAGGGGACCAGACCCAGTACTTC